A single sample is the source of the 25 T cell receptor beta chains below, sequenced in a study of T cell repertoires in ileal Crohn's disease (dated by TCRdb to the late 2010s). The library relied on the immunoSEQ multiplex PCR assay. TCRdb took this table from immuneACCESS and kept in-frame rearrangements with V and J called. Such tables lack part of the clones; where checked against another copy, unresolved V genes explain under half of the gap, and the rest is unexplained. This sample holds 700 to 850 clones; around 96% were observed only once. Of the sample, about 3.8% falls within the top ten clones. The sample's time point label, in plain terms: neoterminal ileum biopsy at postoperative endoscopy, about 6 months after surgery. What was sequenced was ileal tissue. Every receptor here comes from an adult with Crohn's disease.

The chain combines TRBV19 with TRBJ2-5; 8 bases match TRBD2. The CDR3 spans 17 residues. J was trimmed by 4 bases and V by 3 bases; bases with no gene match: 13. Germline loops: CDR1 LNHDA, CDR2 SQIVND (reference sequence). CDR3 region: CASSIGVAGITRETQYF. Written as DNA, the CDR3 is TGTGCCAGTAGTATCGGAGTAGCGGGGATTACAAGAGAGACCCAGTACTTC.

The chain links TRBV2 to TRBJ2-2, with 11 bases that match TRBD1. J lost 0 bases, V lost 5 bases, and 11 bases had no gene match. Germline V CDR1 and CDR2: SNHLY, FYNNEI. The CDR3 covers 19 residues. The CDR3 loop reads CASSLPGQGVHTNTGELFF. The CDR3 nucleotides read TGTGCCAGCAGTCTCCCGGGACAGGGGGTTCATACGAACACCGGGGAGCTGTTTTTT.

The chain uses TRBV29-1 and TRBJ1-2; 9 nucleotides align to TRBD1. This CDR3 is built from 14 residues. Germline CDR1 and CDR2: SQVTM and ANQGSEA. The V gene end was trimmed by 3 bases and the J gene end by 2 bases; junction bases not matched to a gene: 4. The CDR3 coding sequence is TGCAGCGTTGACGAGGGACAGGGCAACTATGGCTACACCTTC. Translating gives CSVDEGQGNYGYTF.

The chain couples TRBV25-1 to TRBJ2-6; possible D gene TRBD2, 7 bases. CDR3 length: 18 residues. V lost 1 base, J lost 1 base, and 14 bases lay in between. The V gene's germline CDR1 is MGHDK and CDR2 SYGVNS. Written as DNA, the CDR3 is TGTGCCAGCAGTGAATTGGGGGGGCGTCTTTCTGGGGCCAACGTCCTGACTTTC. Translated: CASSELGGRLSGANVLTF.

V and J are TRBV19 and TRBJ2-1; D may be TRBD1 or TRBD2 (5 bases each). The CDR3 is made up of 14 amino acids. The germline CDR1 and CDR2 sequences are LNHDA and SQIVND (reference sequence). The V end was cut by 10 bases, the J end by 3 bases, with 16 bases between. DNA for the CDR3: TGTGCCACTTCCGGGACCGCAATCTACAATGAGCAGTTCTTC. Its protein is CATSGTAIYNEQFF. Full variable domain (missing parts from reference TRBV19 and TRBJ2-1): DGGITQSPKYLFRKEGQNVTLSCEQNLNHDAMYWYRQDPGQGLRLIYYSQIVNDFQKGDIAEGYSVSREKKESFPLTVTSAQKNPTAFYLCATSGTAIYNEQFFGPGTRLTVL.

This chain uses TRBV9 with TRBJ2-7; maybe TRBD1 (5 bases). Trimming took off 3 bases at V and 6 bases at J, with 13 bases between the two ends. The CDR3 contains 13 residues. Germline values: CDR1 SGDLS, CDR2 YYNGEE. CDR3 sequence reads: CASSAGPGAEQYF. The CDR3 DNA reads as TGTGCCAGCAGCGCAGGGCCTGGGGCCGAGCAGTACTTC.

J is TRBJ2-1 and V is TRBV7-2, with 15 bases fitting TRBD2. The CDR3 has 14 amino acids. The V segment lost 5 bases and the J segment 10 bases; nucleotides outside the gene matches: 3. Per the germline V gene, CDR1 is SGHTA and CDR2 is FQGNSA. The CDR3 here is CASSIGLAGGEQFF. CDR3 nucleotides: TGTGCCAGCAGCATCGGACTAGCGGGAGGGGAGCAGTTCTTC.

The chain employs TRBV30 and TRBJ2-1, with 13 bases that match TRBD2. CDR1 and CDR2 from the germline V gene are GTSNPN and SVGIG (reference sequence). The CDR3 has 18 amino acids. J gave up 9 bases and V 0 bases, and 14 bases lay outside the gene matches. The CDR3 coding sequence is TGTGCCTGGAGTGTACCGCCCTGGACTAGCGGGAGAGACGCTGAGCAGTTCTTC. It encodes CAWSVPPWTSGRDAEQFF.

As concerns this clone: Germline is not matched at one junction end, which may reflect a read error. This chain uses TRBV5-1 with TRBJ2-3; 10 bases are shared with TRBD2. CDR1 and CDR2 (germline): SGHRS, YFSETQ. The CDR3 length is 16 residues. This chain's CDR3 is CASSLGGLAATDTQYF. The CDR3 region has the DNA TGCGCCAGCAGTTTGGGCGGACTAGCGGCCACAGATACGCAGTATTTT.

The rearrangement joins TRBV10-3 to TRBJ2-2; D tentatively reads TRBD1 or TRBD2 (5 bases each). This CDR3 has 17 residues. V was shortened by 2 bases and J by 4 bases, with 17 bases between the two germline ends. The germline CDR1 and CDR2 sequences are ENHRY and SYGVKD. This CDR3 is CAISELTRDRGTGELFF. In nucleotides, the CDR3 is TGTGCCATCAGTGAGCTTACGAGGGACCGGGGCACCGGGGAGCTGTTTTTT.

The V gene is TRBV5-6, the J gene TRBJ1-1, with TRBD1 matching 9 bases. Germline V gene data show CDR1 as SGHDT and CDR2 as YYEEEE. V was pared by 4 bases and J by 7 bases, with 5 bases of the junction left unmatched. The CDR3 is made up of 13 amino acids. CDR3 region: CASSPDRGYEAFF. The CDR3 coding sequence is TGTGCCAGCAGCCCGGACAGGGGATATGAAGCTTTCTTT.

The rearrangement joins TRBV9 to TRBJ2-1, with 9 bases fitting TRBD1. Germline V gene lookup returns CDR1 SGDLS and CDR2 YYNGEE. The CDR3 is 15 amino acids. Trimming removed 3 bases from V and 8 bases from J; junction bases left unmatched: 9. DNA of the CDR3: TGTGCCAGCAGCGCAACCGGGACAGGGAACTATGAGCAGTTCTTC. It encodes CASSATGTGNYEQFF. Full variable domain (remainder filled in from reference TRBV9 and TRBJ2-1): DSGVTQTPKHLITATGQRVTLRCSPRSGDLSVYWYQQSLDQGLQFLIQYYNGEERAKGNILERFSAQQFPDLHSELNLSSLELGDSALYFCASSATGTGNYEQFFGPGTRLTVL.

The chain uses TRBV5-1 and TRBJ2-3, with no clear D. The CDR3 totals 15 residues. In germline, CDR1 is SGHRS, CDR2 YFSETQ. The ends were cut back, 0 bases at V and 3 bases at J, with 11 bases in the middle. This chain's CDR3 is CASSLAGQVTDTQYF. The CDR3 DNA is TGCGCCAGCAGCTTGGCGGGCCAAGTGACAGATACGCAGTATTTT.

This chain's CDR3 is CASSLDGYNSPLHF. CDR3 bases: TGTGCCAGCAGCTTAGACGGATATAATTCACCCCTCCACTTT. The chain recombines TRBV7-2 with TRBJ1-6, with D hard to call. The ends were cut back, 1 base at V and 4 bases at J, with 5 bases in the middle. CDR1 and CDR2 from the germline V gene are SGHTA and FQGNSA. The CDR3 sequence is 14 residues long.

CDR3 in DNA: TGTGCCAGCAGCTTAAGGGCCGCAGGGCATACTGAAGCTTTCTTT. Residues: CASSLRAAGHTEAFF. The chain is built from TRBV7-2 and TRBJ1-1, with a tentative D call TRBD1 (5 bases). Trimming took off 2 bases at V and 5 bases at J, with 15 bases between the two ends. This CDR3 has 15 residues. Germline assignment: CDR1 SGHTA and CDR2 FQGNSA.

J is TRBJ2-7 and V is TRBV11-2; perhaps TRBD2 as D (5 bases). Germline lookup yields CDR1 SGHAT and CDR2 FQNNGV. CDR3 length: 14 amino acids. V dropped 5 bases and J dropped 2 bases, with 13 bases sitting between them. The CDR3 region is CASSPHKGAYEQYF. The CDR3 DNA reads TGTGCCAGCAGCCCTCACAAGGGAGCCTACGAGCAGTACTTC. Supplemented by reference TRBV11-2 and TRBJ2-7, the full variable domain reads EAGVAQSPRYKIIEKRQSVAFWCNPISGHATLYWYQQILGQGPKLLIQFQNNGVVDDSQLPKDRFSAERLKGVDSTLKIQPAKLEDSAVYLCASSPHKGAYEQYFGPGTRLTVT.

This clone occurred a few times. V usage is TRBV4-3 and J usage is TRBJ1-3; a weak D match, TRBD1 (5 bases). The CDR3 is 15 amino acids. Germline V gives CDR1 LGHNA, CDR2 YSLEER. Deletions cut 4 bases from V and 3 bases from J, with 13 bases between. For the CDR3, the DNA is TGCGCCAGCAGCCCAACCCGGGGGGGTGGAAACACCATATATTTT. It yields the protein CASSPTRGGGNTIYF.

The V call is TRBV5-5, the J call TRBJ2-7; the match to TRBD1 covers 7 bases. The V gene's germline CDR1 is SGHKS and CDR2 YYEKEE (reference sequence). The CDR3 extends over 18 amino acids. The ends lost 4 bases at V and 0 bases at J; junction bases unmatched: 16. The CDR3 spells CASSPDRATWIFSYEQYF. For the CDR3, the DNA is TGTGCCAGCAGCCCCGACAGGGCAACCTGGATCTTCTCCTACGAGCAGTACTTC.

The rearrangement links TRBV4-3 to TRBJ2-7; TRBD2 matches at 10 bases. The germline CDR1 and CDR2 sequences are LGHNA and YSLEER. V shed 1 base and J 2 bases; nucleotides not matched to a gene: 8. The CDR3 totals 17 residues. The CDR3 loop is CASSQAPSGRGPYEQYF. DNA for the CDR3: TGCGCCAGCAGCCAAGCGCCGAGCGGGAGGGGCCCCTACGAGCAGTACTTC.

This chain links TRBV18 with TRBJ2-1; the D is unclear. Germline loops: CDR1 KGHSH, CDR2 LQKENI. The germline V and J ends were trimmed by 6 bases and 6 bases, with 9 bases remaining between them. CDR3 size: 12 residues. CDR3 nucleotide sequence: TGTGCCAGCTCCCACGGAAGCAATGAGCAGTTCTTC. Amino acid sequence: CASSHGSNEQFF.

The chain uses TRBV9 and TRBJ1-2, with D perhaps matching TRBD1 (5 bases). Trimming left V 0 bases short and J 4 bases short, with 10 bases between. The germline V gene encodes CDR1 SGDLS and CDR2 YYNGEE. CDR3 length equals 14 residues. CDR3 region: CASSVEGRGYGYTF. The CDR3 DNA reads as TGTGCCAGCAGCGTAGAGGGACGGGGCTATGGCTACACCTTC.

The chain has TRBV7-2 and TRBJ2-3; no clear D. Germline CDR1 is SGHTA and CDR2 is FQGNSA. Trimming pared 5 bases from V and 2 bases from J, leaving 11 bases between. This CDR3 is built from 14 residues. DNA for the CDR3: TGTGCCAGCAGCCCCGGGTTGTCCACAGATACGCAGTATTTT. This codes for CASSPGLSTDTQYF.

The chain couples TRBV19 to TRBJ1-1, with TRBD1 matching 11 bases. Germline trimming cut 6 bases from V and 5 bases from J; bases unmatched to any gene: 2. The CDR3 runs to 13 residues. The germline V gene encodes CDR1 LNHDA and CDR2 SQIVND (reference sequence). The CDR3 DNA reads TGTGCCAGTAGGGACAGGGGGCGAACTGAAGCTTTCTTT. Amino acid sequence: CASRDRGRTEAFF.

The chain combines TRBV2 with TRBJ2-1; the match to TRBD1 covers 7 bases. This CDR3 region has 16 residues. Germline loops: CDR1 SNHLY, CDR2 FYNNEI. Trimming took 6 bases from V and 1 from J; bases not matched to a gene: 9. CDR3 protein: CASSEGTAESYNEQFF. CDR3 DNA sequence: TGTGCCAGCAGCGAGGGGACAGCCGAGTCCTACAATGAGCAGTTCTTC.

The genes are TRBV19 and TRBJ1-2; D is possibly TRBD1 (5 bases). Between the trimmed V and J ends, which lost 9 bases and 2 bases, there was a span of 13 bases. The germline CDR1 and CDR2 sequences are LNHDA and SQIVND (reference sequence). The CDR3 is made up of 13 amino acids. CDR3 DNA sequence: TGTGCCAGCCAGTCCGCAGGGAACTATGGCTACACCTTC. It translates to CASQSAGNYGYTF.